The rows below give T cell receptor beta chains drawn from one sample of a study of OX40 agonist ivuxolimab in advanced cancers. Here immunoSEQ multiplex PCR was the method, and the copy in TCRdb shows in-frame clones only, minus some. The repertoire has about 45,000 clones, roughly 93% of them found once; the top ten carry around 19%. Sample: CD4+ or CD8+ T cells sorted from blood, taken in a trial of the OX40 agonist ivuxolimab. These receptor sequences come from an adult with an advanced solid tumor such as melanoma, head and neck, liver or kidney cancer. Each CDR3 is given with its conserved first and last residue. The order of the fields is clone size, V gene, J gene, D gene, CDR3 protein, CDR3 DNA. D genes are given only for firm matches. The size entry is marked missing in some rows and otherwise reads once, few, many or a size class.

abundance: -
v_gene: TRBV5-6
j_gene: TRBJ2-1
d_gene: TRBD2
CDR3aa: CASSLASGGAREQFF
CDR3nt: TGTGCCAGCAGCTTGGCTAGCGGGGGGGCCCGTGAGCAGTTCTTC

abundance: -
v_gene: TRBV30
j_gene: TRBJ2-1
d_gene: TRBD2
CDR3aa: CAWTILAGPYNEQFF
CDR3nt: TGTGCCTGGACCATCCTAGCGGGGCCCTACAATGAGCAGTTCTTC

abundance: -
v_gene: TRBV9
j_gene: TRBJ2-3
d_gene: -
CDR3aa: CASSVGRGSTDTQYF
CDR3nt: TGTGCCAGCAGCGTAGGAAGGGGGAGCACAGATACGCAGTATTTT

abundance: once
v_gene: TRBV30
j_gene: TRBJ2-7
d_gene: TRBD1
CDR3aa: CAWSVGTGSYEQYF
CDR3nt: TGTGCCTGGAGTGTGGGGACAGGTTCCTACGAGCAGTACTTC

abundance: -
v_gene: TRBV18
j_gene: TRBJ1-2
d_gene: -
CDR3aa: CASSPEGGGGTNYGYTF
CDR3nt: TGTGCCAGCTCACCAGAAGGGGGAGGAGGAACTAACTATGGCTACACCTTC

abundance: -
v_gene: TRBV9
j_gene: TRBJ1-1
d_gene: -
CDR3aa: CASSVPLEAFF
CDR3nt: TGTGCCAGCAGCGTCCCCCTAGAAGCTTTCTTT

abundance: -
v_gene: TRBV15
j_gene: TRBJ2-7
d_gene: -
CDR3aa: CATSPRGTLYEQYF
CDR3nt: TGTGCCACCAGCCCACGGGGGACCCTTTACGAGCAGTACTTC

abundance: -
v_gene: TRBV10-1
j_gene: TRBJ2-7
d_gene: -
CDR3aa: CATRTLRPPGEQYF
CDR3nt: TGCGCCACCCGTACGTTAAGGCCTCCGGGCGAGCAGTACTTC

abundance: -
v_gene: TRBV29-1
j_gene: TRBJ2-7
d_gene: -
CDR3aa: CSVEVWDLGDYEQYF
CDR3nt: TGCAGCGTTGAAGTCTGGGACCTTGGGGACTACGAGCAGTACTTC

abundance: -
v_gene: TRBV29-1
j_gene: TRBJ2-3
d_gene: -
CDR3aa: CSVIRNSSTDTQYF
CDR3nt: TGCAGCGTTATTAGGAACTCGAGCACAGATACGCAGTATTTT

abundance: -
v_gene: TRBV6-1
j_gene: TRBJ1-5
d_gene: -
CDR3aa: CASSESSSNQPQHF
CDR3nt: TGTGCCAGCAGTGAAAGTTCCAGCAATCAGCCCCAGCATTTT

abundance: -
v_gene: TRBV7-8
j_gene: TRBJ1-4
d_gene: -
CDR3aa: CASRGTNEKLFF
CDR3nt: TGTGCCAGCAGGGGAACTAATGAAAAACTGTTTTTT

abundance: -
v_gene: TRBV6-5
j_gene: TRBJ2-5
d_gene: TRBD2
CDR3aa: CASSLSGGQETQYF
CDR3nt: TGTGCCAGCAGCCTAAGCGGGGGGCAAGAGACCCAGTACTTC

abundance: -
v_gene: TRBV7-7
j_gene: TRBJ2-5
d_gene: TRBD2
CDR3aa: CASSTGLAGGQETQYF
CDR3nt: TGTGCCAGCAGTACTGGACTAGCGGGGGGCCAAGAGACCCAGTACTTC

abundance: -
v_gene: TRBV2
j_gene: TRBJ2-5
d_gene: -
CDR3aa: CASIPTARETQYF
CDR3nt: TGTGCCAGCATTCCTACAGCTCGGGAGACCCAGTACTTC

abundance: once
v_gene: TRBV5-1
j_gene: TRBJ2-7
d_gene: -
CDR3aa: CASSLTASYEQYF
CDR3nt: TGCGCCAGCAGCTTGACCGCTTCCTACGAGCAGTACTTC

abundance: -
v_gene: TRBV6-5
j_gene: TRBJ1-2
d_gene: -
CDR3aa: CASSSLRLDSNYGYTF
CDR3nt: TGTGCCAGCAGTTCGCTGAGATTGGACAGCAACTATGGCTACACCTTC

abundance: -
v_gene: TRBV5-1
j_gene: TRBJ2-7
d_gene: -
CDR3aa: CASSLRDKTYEQYF
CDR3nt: TGCGCCAGCAGCTTGCGGGACAAGACCTACGAGCAGTACTTC

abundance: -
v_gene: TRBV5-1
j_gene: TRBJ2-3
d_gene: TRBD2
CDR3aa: CASSLRRELDTQYF
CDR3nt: TGCGCCAGCAGCTTGAGGCGGGAGTTAGATACGCAGTATTTT

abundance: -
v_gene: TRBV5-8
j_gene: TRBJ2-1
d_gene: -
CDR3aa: CASSGSSYNEQFF
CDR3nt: TGTGCCAGCAGCGGATCCTCCTACAATGAGCAGTTCTTC

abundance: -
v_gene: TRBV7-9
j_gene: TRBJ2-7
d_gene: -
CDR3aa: CASSPTGLEQYF
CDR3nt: TGTGCCAGCAGTCCCACTGGTTTAGAGCAGTACTTC

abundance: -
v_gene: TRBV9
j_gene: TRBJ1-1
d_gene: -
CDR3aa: CASERNLKDPGTEAFF
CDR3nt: TGTGCCAGCGAGAGGAACTTAAAAGATCCGGGTACTGAAGCTTTCTTT

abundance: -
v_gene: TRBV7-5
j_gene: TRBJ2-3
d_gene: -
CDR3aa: CVRSLGLAGGASTDTQYF
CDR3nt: TGTGTCAGAAGCTTAGGACTAGCGGGGGGGGCCAGCACAGATACGCAGTATTTT

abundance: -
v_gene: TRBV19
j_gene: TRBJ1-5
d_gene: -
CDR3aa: CASSIQGGGGNQPQHF
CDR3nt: TGTGCCAGTAGTATACAGGGAGGGGGTGGCAATCAGCCCCAGCATTTT

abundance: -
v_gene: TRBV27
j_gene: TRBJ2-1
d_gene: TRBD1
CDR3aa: CASSLLGQGNEQFF
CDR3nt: TGTGCCAGCAGTTTATTGGGACAGGGAAATGAGCAGTTCTTC

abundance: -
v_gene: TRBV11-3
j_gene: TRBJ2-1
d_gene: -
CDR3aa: CASSLASGAYNEQFF
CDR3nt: TGTGCCAGCAGCTTAGCGTCGGGGGCCTACAATGAGCAGTTCTTC

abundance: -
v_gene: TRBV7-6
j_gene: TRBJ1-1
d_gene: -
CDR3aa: CASSLKPSRLNTEAFF
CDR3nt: TGTGCCAGCAGCTTAAAACCCAGTAGATTGAACACTGAAGCTTTCTTT

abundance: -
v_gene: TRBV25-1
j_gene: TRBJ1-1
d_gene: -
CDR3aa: CASSLDLGQHTEAFF
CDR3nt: TGTGCCAGCAGTCTCGATCTAGGACAGCACACTGAAGCTTTCTTT

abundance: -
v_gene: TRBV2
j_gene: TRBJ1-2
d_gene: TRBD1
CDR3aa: CARTGANYGYTF
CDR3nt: TGTGCCAGGACAGGGGCTAACTATGGCTACACCTTC

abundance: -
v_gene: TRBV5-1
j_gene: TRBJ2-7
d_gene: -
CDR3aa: CASSLGTSSYEQYF
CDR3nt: TGCGCCAGCAGCTTAGGCACAAGCTCCTACGAGCAGTACTTC

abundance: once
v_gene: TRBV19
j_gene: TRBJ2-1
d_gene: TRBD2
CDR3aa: CASSPTSGAYNEQFF
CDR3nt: TGTGCCAGTAGTCCCACTAGCGGTGCCTACAATGAGCAGTTCTTC

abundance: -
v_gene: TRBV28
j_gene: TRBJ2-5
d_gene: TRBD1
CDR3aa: CASSSWTGKEETQYF
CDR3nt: TGTGCCAGCAGTTCCTGGACAGGGAAGGAAGAGACCCAGTACTTC

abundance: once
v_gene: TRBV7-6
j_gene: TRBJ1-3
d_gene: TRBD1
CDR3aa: CASSRWTGGQLESGNTIYF
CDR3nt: TGTGCCAGCAGCCGATGGACAGGGGGCCAACTCGAGTCTGGAAACACCATATATTTT

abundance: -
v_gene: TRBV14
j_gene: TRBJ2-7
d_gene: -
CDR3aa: CASSHTQGSEQYF
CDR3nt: TGTGCCAGCAGCCACACTCAGGGCAGCGAGCAGTACTTC

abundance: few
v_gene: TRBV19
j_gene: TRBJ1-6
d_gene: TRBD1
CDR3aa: CASSTGTGVNSPLHF
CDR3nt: TGTGCCAGTAGTACCGGGACAGGGGTTAATTCACCCCTCCACTTT

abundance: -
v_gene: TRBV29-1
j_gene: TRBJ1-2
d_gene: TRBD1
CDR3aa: CSVEDPDRVNGYTF
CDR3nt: TGCAGCGTTGAAGATCCGGACAGGGTAAATGGCTACACCTTC

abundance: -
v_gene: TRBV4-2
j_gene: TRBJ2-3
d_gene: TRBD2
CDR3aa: CASSSGGAAQYF
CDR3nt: TGTGCCAGCAGTTCCGGGGGGGCGGCGCAGTATTTT